This TCR beta chain was observed in a study of blood T cells in healthy people across ages. The wider study: Per two T cells, about one barcoded beta molecule was captured through template switching.

With V trimmed by 5 bases and J by 7 bases, 9 bases remained unmatched. This CDR3 is 16 amino acids long. A second PCR of roughly 6 to 12 cycles used a sample-barcoded 5' primer and a J-beta primer mix. Via MiXCR, TCRdb re-called the 5' RACE reads, giving one row per CDR3 protein. The table lists 550,000 to 700,000 distinct CDR3 sequences, 25% to 30% of them singletons. Healthy individuals of Caucasian origin from Russia, aged 6 to 90, served as donors. PBMCs, at least 7 million per sample, were isolated. This chain links TRBV12-3 or TRBV12-4 with TRBJ1-6; 9 nucleotides line up with TRBD1. This clonotype originated in a woman in her 70s in good health. The sequencing input was blood. CDR3 loop: CASSPSGDRENSPLHF. In nucleotides, the CDR3 is TGTGCCAGCAGTCCCTCGGGGGACAGGGAAAATTCACCCCTCCACTTT.